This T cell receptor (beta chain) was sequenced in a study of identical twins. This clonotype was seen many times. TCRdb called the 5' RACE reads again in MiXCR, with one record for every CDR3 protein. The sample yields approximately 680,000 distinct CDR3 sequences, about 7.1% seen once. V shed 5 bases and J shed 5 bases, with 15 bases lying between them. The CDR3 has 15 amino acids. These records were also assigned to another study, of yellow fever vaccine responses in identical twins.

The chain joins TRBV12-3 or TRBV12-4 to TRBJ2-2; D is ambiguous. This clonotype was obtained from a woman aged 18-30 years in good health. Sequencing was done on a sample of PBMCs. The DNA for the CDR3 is TGTGCCAGCAGTCCTCAACTAATGGGAACCGGGGAGCTGTTTTTT. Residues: CASSPQLMGTGELFF.